The rows below give T cell receptor beta chains drawn from one sample of a study of regulatory T cells in long-lasting Graves disease. TCRdb analysed the multiplex PCR reads with MiXCR anew, one entry per CDR3 protein. The sample holds around 400,000 distinct CDR3 sequences; about 10% are singletons and the top ten take 18%. These records were also assigned to another study, of T cells in Graves' hyperthyroidism and ophthalmopathy.

The sequenced sample was peripheral blood mononuclear cells (PBMCs), obtained at new diagnosis, from a patient treated with antithyroid drugs. These TCRs come from a woman under 30 with Graves disease. Both conserved end residues are part of each CDR3. The D gene is left open where the match is weak. The listing skips clone size in some rows; elsewhere it reads once, few, many or a size class.

>few|TRBV9|TRBJ2-7|TRBD2
TGTGCCAGCAGCACCGGACTAGCGGGAGACGACGAGCAGTACTTC
CASSTGLAGDDEQYF
>many|TRBV4-2|TRBJ2-2|TRBD2
TGTGCCAGCAGCGGACCATCACAAGCGGGGGGGATTAACACCGGGGAGCTGTTTTTT
CASSGPSQAGGINTGELFF
>many|TRBV20-1|TRBJ2-1|.
TGCAGTGCTAGAGGGATAGAACGGACCCCCTACAATGAGCAGTTCTTC
CSARGIERTPYNEQFF
>many|TRBV27|TRBJ2-3|.
TGTGCCAGCAGCTTCCTCAACACAGATACGCAGTATTTT
CASSFLNTDTQYF
>many|TRBV28|TRBJ2-7|.
TGTGCCAGCAGTTCCTTATTCGTCGTGGCCTACGAGCAGTACTTC
CASSSLFVVAYEQYF
>.|TRBV2|TRBJ1-5|.
TGTGCCAGCAGTGATGGGGGGGGTCAGCCCCAGCATTTT
CASSDGGGQPQHF
>many|TRBV7-9|TRBJ2-1|TRBD2
TGTGCCAGCAGCTCGACCCAAGGACTAGCGGGAGGGCTGGACTACAATGAGCAGTTCTTC
CASSSTQGLAGGLDYNEQFF
>few|TRBV7-9|TRBJ2-7|TRBD1
TGTGCCAGCAGCCCTTCGTTCTGGCGGACAGGAGACTACGAGCAGTACTTC
CASSPSFWRTGDYEQYF
>.|TRBV2|TRBJ2-7|.
TGTGCCAGCAGTGCCGTGGGGCGTAGGGACGAGCAGTACTTC
CASSAVGRRDEQYF
>few|TRBV7-2|TRBJ2-2|.
TGTGCCAGCAGCTTCGGGCAGGTCACCGGGGAGCTGTTTTTT
CASSFGQVTGELFF
>.|TRBV4-3|TRBJ2-3|TRBD1
TGCGCCAGCAGCACCCGCATCCGGGACAGAGCCACAGATACGCAGTATTTT
CASSTRIRDRATDTQYF
>few|TRBV29-1|TRBJ2-7|.
TGCAGCTTTCAAACAGGCACAACCCCATACGAGCAGTACTTC
CSFQTGTTPYEQYF
>many|TRBV28|TRBJ1-5|.
TGTGCCACCGAGAGGGTATTCAATCAGCCCCAGCATTTT
CATERVFNQPQHF
>.|TRBV20-1|TRBJ1-1|.
TGCAGTGCGCCTTTCTCCATGAACACTGAAGCTTTCTTT
CSAPFSMNTEAFF
>many|TRBV20-1|TRBJ2-5|.
TGCAGTGCTAGAGATCGCCAAGAGACCCAGTACTTC
CSARDRQETQYF
>.|TRBV5-6|TRBJ2-7|.
TGTGCCAGCAGCTCCCTGGCAGTGAGCGAGCAGTACTTC
CASSSLAVSEQYF
>.|TRBV19|TRBJ1-4|.
TGTGCCACCAGGACCATGGGGGTGGAAAAAGTGTTTTTT
CATRTMGVEKVFF
>many|TRBV20-1|TRBJ2-5|TRBD2
TGCAGTGCTAGAGTAGGCGGGGGGGCCCTGGAGACCCAGTACTTC
CSARVGGGALETQYF
>.|TRBV12-3/TRBV12-4|TRBJ1-2|.
TGTGCCAGCAGTCGGGGATCCCCGGGCTATGGCTACACCTTC
CASSRGSPGYGYTF
>many|TRBV2|TRBJ2-3|TRBD1
TGTGCCAGCAGTGGGGGACAGGGACCAGATACGCAGTATTTT
CASSGGQGPDTQYF
>many|TRBV11-2|TRBJ2-4|.
TGTGCCAGCAGCTTAGATCTGAAGGGACATGCTGAAAACATTCAGTACTTC
CASSLDLKGHAENIQYF
>many|TRBV6-2/TRBV6-3|TRBJ2-1|.
TGTGCCAGCAGCTCCCGGAGCAATGAGCAGTTCTTC
CASSSRSNEQFF
>.|TRBV29-1|TRBJ2-7|.
TGCAGCGTTGCTATTAGCGGCAGCTCCTACGAGCAGTACTTC
CSVAISGSSYEQYF
>many|TRBV24-1|TRBJ2-7|.
TGTGCCACCAGTGAAGCAGGTGATACCTACGAGCAGTACTTC
CATSEAGDTYEQYF
>.|TRBV24-1|TRBJ2-1|.
TGTGCCACCAGTGGCAGAAGGGGTGAGCAGTTCTTC
CATSGRRGEQFF
>many|TRBV24-1|TRBJ2-3|.
TGTGCCACCAGTGATTCGGCGACAGGAGACACAGATACGCAGTATTTT
CATSDSATGDTDTQYF
>many|TRBV6-9|TRBJ2-1|.
TGTGCCAGCAGTTTTGAGGCGGGGCGGGGCTATGAGCAGTTCTTC
CASSFEAGRGYEQFF
>many|TRBV28|TRBJ2-1|TRBD1
TGTGCCAGCCTAATGGGACAGTCCAATGAGCAGTTCTTC
CASLMGQSNEQFF
>many|TRBV7-6|TRBJ2-5|TRBD2
TGTGCCAGCAGCCAGGGGGCTAGCGGGGGGCCAACCCAGTACTTC
CASSQGASGGPTQYF
>many|TRBV28|TRBJ1-3|.
TGTGCCAGCAAGGGCGGGGGAAGCGCTGGAAACACCATATATTTT
CASKGGGSAGNTIYF
>many|TRBV4-2|TRBJ1-1|.
TGTGCCAGCAGCCAAGCTAATGGGGGCGGGACTGAAGCTTTCTTT
CASSQANGGGTEAFF
>.|TRBV20-1|TRBJ2-7|.
TGCAGTGCTAGAGTTACCAGGGAGGGGGGTACCTACGAGCAGTACTTC
CSARVTREGGTYEQYF
>.|TRBV10-3|TRBJ2-1|.
TGTGCCATCAGTCGTGAGGGGGACGATGAGCAGTTCTTC
CAISREGDDEQFF
>many|TRBV5-8|TRBJ1-2|TRBD1
TGTGCCAGCAGCCCGAGGACAGGGGTAGGATATGGCTACACCTTC
CASSPRTGVGYGYTF
>many|TRBV6-1|TRBJ1-5|.
TGTGCCACCATGACAGGCAATCAGCCCCAGCATTTT
CATMTGNQPQHF